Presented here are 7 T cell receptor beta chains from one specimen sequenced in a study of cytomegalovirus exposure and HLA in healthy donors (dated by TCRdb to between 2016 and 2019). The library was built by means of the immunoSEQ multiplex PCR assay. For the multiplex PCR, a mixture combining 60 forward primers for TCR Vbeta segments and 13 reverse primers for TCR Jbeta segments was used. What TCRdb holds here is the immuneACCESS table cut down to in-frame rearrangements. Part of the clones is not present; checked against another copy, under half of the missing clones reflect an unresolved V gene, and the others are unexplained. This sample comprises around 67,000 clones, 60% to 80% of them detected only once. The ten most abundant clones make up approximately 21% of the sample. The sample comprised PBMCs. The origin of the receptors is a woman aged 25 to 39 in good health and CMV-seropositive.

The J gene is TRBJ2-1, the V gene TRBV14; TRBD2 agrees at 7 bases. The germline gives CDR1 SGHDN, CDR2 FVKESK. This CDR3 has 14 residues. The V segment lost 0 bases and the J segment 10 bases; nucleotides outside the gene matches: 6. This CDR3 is CASSQEARDYEQFF. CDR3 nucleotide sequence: TGTGCCAGCAGCCAAGAAGCTCGGGACTACGAGCAGTTCTTC.

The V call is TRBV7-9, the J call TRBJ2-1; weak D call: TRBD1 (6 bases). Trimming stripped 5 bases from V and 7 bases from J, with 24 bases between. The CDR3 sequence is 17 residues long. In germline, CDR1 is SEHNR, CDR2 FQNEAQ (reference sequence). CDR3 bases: TGTGCCAGCAGCCCGGGACAACCCGGACTCTTGCGGAATGAGCAGTTCTTC. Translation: CASSPGQPGLLRNEQFF.

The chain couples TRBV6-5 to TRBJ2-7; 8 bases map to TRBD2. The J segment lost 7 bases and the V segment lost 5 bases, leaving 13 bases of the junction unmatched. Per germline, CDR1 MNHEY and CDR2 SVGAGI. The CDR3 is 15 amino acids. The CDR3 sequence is CASSARAGGHREQYF. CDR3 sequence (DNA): TGTGCCAGCAGTGCACGGGCGGGGGGTCATCGGGAGCAGTACTTC.

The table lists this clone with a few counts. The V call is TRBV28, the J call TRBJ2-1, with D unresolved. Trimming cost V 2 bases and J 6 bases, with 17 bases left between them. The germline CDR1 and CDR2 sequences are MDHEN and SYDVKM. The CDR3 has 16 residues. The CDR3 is CASSLGGPLIFNEQFF. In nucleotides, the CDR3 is TGTGCCAGCAGTTTAGGTGGGCCTCTCATATTCAATGAGCAGTTCTTC.

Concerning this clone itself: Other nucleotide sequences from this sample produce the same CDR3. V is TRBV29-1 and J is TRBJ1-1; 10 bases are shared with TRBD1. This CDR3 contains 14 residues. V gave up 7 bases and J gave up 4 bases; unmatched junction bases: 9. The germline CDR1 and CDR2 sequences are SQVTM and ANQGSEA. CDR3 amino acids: CSGRQGATGTEAFF. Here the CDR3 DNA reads TGCAGCGGACGACAGGGGGCTACCGGCACTGAAGCTTTCTTT.

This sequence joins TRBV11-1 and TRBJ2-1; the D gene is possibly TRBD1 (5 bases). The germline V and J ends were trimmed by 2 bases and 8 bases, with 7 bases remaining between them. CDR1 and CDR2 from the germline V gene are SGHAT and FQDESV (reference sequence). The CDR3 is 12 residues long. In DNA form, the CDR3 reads TGTGCCAGCAGCTTACGGACACATGAGCAGTTCTTC. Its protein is CASSLRTHEQFF.

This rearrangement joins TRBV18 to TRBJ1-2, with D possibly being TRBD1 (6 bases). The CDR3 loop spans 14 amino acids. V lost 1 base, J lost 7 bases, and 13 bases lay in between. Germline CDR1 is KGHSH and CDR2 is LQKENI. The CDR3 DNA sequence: TGTGCCAGCTCACCACAGACAGGCGAGGGTGGCTACACCTTC. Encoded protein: CASSPQTGEGGYTF.